This T cell receptor (beta chain) stems from a study of human T cells and chemical hapten exposure. In the study overall: Investigators sensitized roughly 2 cm by roughly 2 cm of upper inner arm skin with 2% DPC. Regarding the study as a whole: It was expanded TCRs that formed significantly more large CDR3 similarity clusters than controls did.

This clonotype was counted at least ten times. Its antigen remains unidentified. Trimming cost V 4 bases and J 1 base, with 17 bases left between them. The CDR3 spans 16 residues. Germline loops: CDR1 LGHDT, CDR2 YNNKEL (reference sequence). Time point meaning: patch test 1, 2 weeks after DPC sensitization. Treatment described: therapeutic diphenylcyclopropenone sensitization with weekly scalp DPC. Alopecia patients, 18 to 70 years old and DPC-suitable, served as donors. Unfractionated whole blood was the source of the extracted total RNA. Via MiXCR, TCRdb re-called the RACE reads, giving one row per CDR3 protein. The table lists approximately 77,000 distinct CDR3 sequences, about 6.8% of them singletons.

The origin of this receptor is a woman aged 25 to 39 with alopecia areata. Some clones in this sample may be carry-over from other donors' samples. This chain joins TRBV3-1 and TRBJ2-7; D gene ambiguous. The source material was whole blood, sampled in connection with sensitization to the hapten diphenylcyclopropenone (DPC). CDR3 in amino acids: CASSRVSAERSYEQYF. CDR3 coding DNA: TGTGCCAGCAGCCGCGTCAGTGCGGAGAGGTCCTACGAGCAGTACTTC.